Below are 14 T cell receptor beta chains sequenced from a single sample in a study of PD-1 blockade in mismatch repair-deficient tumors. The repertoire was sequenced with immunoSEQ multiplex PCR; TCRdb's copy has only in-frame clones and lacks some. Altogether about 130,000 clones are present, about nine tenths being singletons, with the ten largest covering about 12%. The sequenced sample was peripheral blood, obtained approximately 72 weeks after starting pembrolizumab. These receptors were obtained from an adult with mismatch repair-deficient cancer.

The chain's CDR3 is CAWSVLRFVNTEAFF. The CDR3 coding sequence is TGTGCCTGGAGTGTACTGCGGTTCGTGAACACTGAAGCTTTCTTT. The chain is built from TRBV30 and TRBJ1-1, with D uncertain. The germline gives CDR1 GTSNPN, CDR2 SVGIG (reference sequence). The CDR3 runs to 15 residues. The V gene lost 0 bases and the J gene lost 0 bases, with 11 bases spanning the gap.

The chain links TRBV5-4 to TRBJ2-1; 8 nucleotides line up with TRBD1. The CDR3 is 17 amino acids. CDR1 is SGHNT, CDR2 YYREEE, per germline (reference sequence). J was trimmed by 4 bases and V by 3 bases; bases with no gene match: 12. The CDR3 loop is CASSSRSGGAGYNEQFF. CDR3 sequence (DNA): TGTGCCAGCAGCTCAAGATCAGGGGGCGCGGGGTACAATGAGCAGTTCTTC. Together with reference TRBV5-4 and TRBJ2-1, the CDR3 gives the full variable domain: ETGVTQSPTHLIKTRGQQVTLRCSSQSGHNTVSWYQQALGQGPQFIFQYYREEENGRGNFPPRFSGLQFPNYSSELNVNALELDDSALYLCASSSRSGGAGYNEQFFGPGTRLTVL.

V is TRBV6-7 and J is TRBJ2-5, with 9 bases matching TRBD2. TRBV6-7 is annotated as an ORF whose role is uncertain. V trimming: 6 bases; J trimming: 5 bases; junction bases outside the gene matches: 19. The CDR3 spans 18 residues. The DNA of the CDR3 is TGTGCCAGCAGCTACAGGTCGCGGGAGGGCCAGTTCGGGGAGACCCAGTACTTC. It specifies CASSYRSREGQFGETQYF.

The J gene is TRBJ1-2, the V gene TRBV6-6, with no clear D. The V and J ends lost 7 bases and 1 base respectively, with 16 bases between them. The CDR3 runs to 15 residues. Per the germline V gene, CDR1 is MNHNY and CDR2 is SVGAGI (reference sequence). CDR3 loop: CASTITGSVNYGYTF. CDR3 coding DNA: TGTGCCAGCACTATAACCGGGAGTGTTAACTATGGCTACACCTTC.

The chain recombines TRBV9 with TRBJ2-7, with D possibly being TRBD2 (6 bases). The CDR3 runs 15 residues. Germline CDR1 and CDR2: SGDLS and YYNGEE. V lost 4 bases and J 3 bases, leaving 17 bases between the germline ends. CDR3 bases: TGTGCCAGCAGCCCGACACCGGAGGGAGACTACGAGCAGTACTTC. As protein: CASSPTPEGDYEQYF. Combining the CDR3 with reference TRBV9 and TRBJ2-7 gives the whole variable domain DSGVTQTPKHLITATGQRVTLRCSPRSGDLSVYWYQQSLDQGLQFLIQYYNGEERAKGNILERFSAQQFPDLHSELNLSSLELGDSALYFCASSPTPEGDYEQYFGPGTRLTVT.

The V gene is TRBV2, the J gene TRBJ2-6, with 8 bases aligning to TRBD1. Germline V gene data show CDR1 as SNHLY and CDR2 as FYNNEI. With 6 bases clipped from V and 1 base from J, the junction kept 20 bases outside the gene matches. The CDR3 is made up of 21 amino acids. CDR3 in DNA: TGTGCCAGCAGGTCCTCCAGGGGGCCCGAGAGAAGATCGTCTGGGGCCAACGTCCTGACTTTC. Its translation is CASRSSRGPERRSSGANVLTF.

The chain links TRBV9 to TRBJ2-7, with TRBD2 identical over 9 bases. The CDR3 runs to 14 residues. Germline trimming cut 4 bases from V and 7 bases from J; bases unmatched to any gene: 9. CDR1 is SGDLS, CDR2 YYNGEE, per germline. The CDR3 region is CASSPGGRVSEQYF. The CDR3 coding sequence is TGTGCCAGCAGCCCCGGCGGGAGGGTCTCGGAGCAGTACTTC.

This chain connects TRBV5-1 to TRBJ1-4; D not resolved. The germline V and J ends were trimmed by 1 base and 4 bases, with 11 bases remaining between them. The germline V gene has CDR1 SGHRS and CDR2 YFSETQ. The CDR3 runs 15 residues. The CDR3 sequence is CASSLKGRLNEKLFF. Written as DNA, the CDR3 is TGCGCCAGCAGCTTGAAGGGTAGGCTTAATGAAAAACTGTTTTTT.

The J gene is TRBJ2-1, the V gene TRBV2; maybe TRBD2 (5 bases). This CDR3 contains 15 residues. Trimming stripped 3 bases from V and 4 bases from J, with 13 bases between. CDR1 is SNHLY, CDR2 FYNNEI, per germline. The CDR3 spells CASSELEGSYNEQFF. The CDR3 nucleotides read TGTGCCAGCAGTGAGCTCGAGGGCTCATACAATGAGCAGTTCTTC.

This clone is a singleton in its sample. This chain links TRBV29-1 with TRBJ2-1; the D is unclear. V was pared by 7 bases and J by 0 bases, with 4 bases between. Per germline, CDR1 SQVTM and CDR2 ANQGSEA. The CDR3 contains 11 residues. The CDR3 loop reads CSDSSYNEQFF. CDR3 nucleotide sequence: TGCAGCGATAGCTCCTACAATGAGCAGTTCTTC.

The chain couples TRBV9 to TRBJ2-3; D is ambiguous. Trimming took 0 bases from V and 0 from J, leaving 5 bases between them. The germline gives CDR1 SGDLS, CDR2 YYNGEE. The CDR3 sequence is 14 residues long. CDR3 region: CASSVDTSTDTQYF. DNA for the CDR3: TGTGCCAGCAGCGTAGACACTAGCACAGATACGCAGTATTTT.

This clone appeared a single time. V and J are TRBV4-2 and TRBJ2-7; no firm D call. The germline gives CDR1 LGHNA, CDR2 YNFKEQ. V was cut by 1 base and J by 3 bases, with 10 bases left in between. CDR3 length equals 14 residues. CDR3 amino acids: CASSQGFGVYEQYF. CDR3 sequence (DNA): TGTGCCAGCAGCCAAGGTTTTGGGGTCTACGAGCAGTACTTC.

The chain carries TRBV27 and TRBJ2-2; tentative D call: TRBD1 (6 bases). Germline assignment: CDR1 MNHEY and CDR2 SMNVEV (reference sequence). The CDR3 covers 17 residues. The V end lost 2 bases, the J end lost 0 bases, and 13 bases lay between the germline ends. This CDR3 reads CASSLDGGAPNTGELFF. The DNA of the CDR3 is TGTGCCAGCAGTTTAGATGGGGGCGCCCCGAACACCGGGGAGCTGTTTTTT.

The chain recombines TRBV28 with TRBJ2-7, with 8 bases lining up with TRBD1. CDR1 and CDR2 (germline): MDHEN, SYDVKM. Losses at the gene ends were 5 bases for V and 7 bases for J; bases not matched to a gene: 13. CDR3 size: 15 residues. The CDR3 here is CASSQDRGGLLEQYF. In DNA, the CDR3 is TGTGCCAGCAGTCAAGACAGGGGAGGCCTCTTGGAGCAGTACTTC.